This T cell receptor (beta chain) emerged from a study of blood T cell repertoires in COVID-19. As processed by the authors: The authors estimated nucleated cell counts from reference gene primer amplification. The assay was immunoSEQ multiplex PCR, and TCRdb's table has in-frame clones only and misses some. The DNA gave D and trimming, while V, J and clone size come from that table. The sample includes tens of thousands of clones, more than 80% of them seen just once. This CDR3 is 17 amino acids long. Germline V gene data show CDR1 as SGHDT and CDR2 as YYEEEE. V lost 4 bases, J lost 1 base, and 6 bases stayed unmatched.

This receptor was obtained from a human donor in a cohort sampled during active COVID-19. Sequencing was done on a sample of peripheral blood. The J gene is TRBJ2-7, the V gene TRBV5-6, with 15 bases identical to TRBD2. CDR3 nucleotides: TGTGCCAGCAGCAAGGGACTAGCGGGAGGTTGGTCCTACGAGCAGTACTTC. As protein: CASSKGLAGGWSYEQYF.